The subject of this entry is one T cell receptor (beta chain). The antigen is unknown. The source of the sample is a study of post-analysis software for immune sequencing data. Overall study context: Secondary progressive, relapsing-remitting and progressive-relapsing multiple sclerosis were among the included disease courses. Study-wide results and limits: F measure clustering grouped samples strongly by preparation batch. Controls had lower frequencies than patients of about 5 TRBV segments, which included TRBV5-6, TRBV5-1 and TRBV20-1. Normalized Chao1 diversity was significantly reduced in patients versus controls.

TCR beta cDNA libraries included unique molecular identifiers. TCRdb redid the calling of the PCR reads with MiXCR, one entry per CDR3 protein. The table includes some 690,000 distinct CDR3 sequences, approximately 59% detected once. Losses at the gene ends were 0 bases for V and 4 bases for J; bases not matched to a gene: 4. The germline CDR1 and CDR2 sequences are MNHNY and SVGAGI (reference sequence). The length of the CDR3 is 17 residues. This chain joins TRBV6-6 and TRBJ2-7; 15 bases match TRBD2. Sequenced: blood. The TCR comes from a girl aged 2 to 10 with multiple sclerosis. The CDR3 is CASSYSGLAGGRYEQYF. DNA of the CDR3: TGTGCCAGCAGTTACTCGGGACTAGCGGGGGGACGTTACGAGCAGTACTTC.